The following is a T cell receptor beta chain sequence with its context. This sample stems from a study of blood T cell repertoires in COVID-19. The CDR3 has 16 residues. With 1 base clipped from V and 2 bases from J, the junction kept 6 bases outside the gene matches. Germline V gene lookup returns CDR1 SGHRS and CDR2 YFSETQ. Clones were read by immunoSEQ multiplex PCR, and TCRdb kept only the in-frame ones, dropping some. This table has 68,000 or so clones, about nine tenths appearing once. The chain uses TRBV5-1 and TRBJ1-3; 7 bases fit TRBD1. This TCR was recovered from a man between 45 and 60 years old with COVID-19, enrolled during active disease. What was sequenced was peripheral blood. The CDR3 DNA reads as TGCGCCAGCAGCTTGTTACAGGGGATAGCTGGAAACACCATATATTTT. It codes for CASSLLQGIAGNTIYF.